This T cell receptor beta chain emerged from a study of T-cell memory formation after mild COVID-19. About the research overall: Among the donors, TCR clusters were largely specific to each donor.

This clonotype was seen once. What it recognizes is unknown. General study points: Clonal second-wave expansions that peaked on day 37 had unconfirmed SARS-CoV-2 specificity. CD4+ bias marked clones expanding day 15 to 37, unlike balanced contracting clones.

V lost 7 bases, J lost 2 bases, and 8 bases stayed unmatched. The CDR3 loop spans 15 amino acids. TCRalpha and TCRbeta libraries used 5'RACE with constant-segment primers and UMIs. TCRdb re-called the 5' RACE reads with MiXCR, one entry per CDR3 protein. The sample carries about 270,000 distinct CDR3 sequences, approximately 15% recorded once. This rearrangement joins TRBV12-3 or TRBV12-4 to TRBJ1-2; 9 positions match TRBD1. Sequencing input: PBMCs or a T cell subset sorted from them (not recorded which). This clonotype was sampled from a man between 18 and 35 years old who had mild COVID-19 (a few samples of this study predate the infection). Cell type and time point are not known. CDR3 region: CASTAGGTGNYGYTF. In nucleotides, the CDR3 is TGTGCCAGCACCGCAGGCGGGACAGGGAACTATGGCTACACCTTC.